A single sample gave rise to the 13 T cell receptor beta chains below, sequenced in a study of CD8+CD57+ T cells in acquired aplastic anemia (dated by TCRdb to the late 2010s). Patients chosen for sequencing had shown expansion of CD8+CD57+ cells by flow cytometry. TCRdb records Illumina HiSeq 2000 as the sequencer. Profiling of TCR beta VDJ combinations and CDR3 sequences used genomic DNA as the template. The raw public reads went through TCRdb reprocessing: fastp at Q25, MiXCR clone calling, in-frame beta chains kept. Each entry is one CDR3 protein sequence, shown with its most common DNA and genes. The sample table contains 150,000 to 200,000 distinct CDR3 sequences; only one count was recorded for 40% to 55% of them. The top ten clones comprise about 2.9% of the sample. Material: sorted CD4+, CD8+, or CD8+CD57+ T cells (not recorded which) from PBMCs. These receptors were collected from a human donor with aplastic anemia.

This clonotype was seen at least ten times. This chain uses TRBV19 with TRBJ2-3; perhaps D is TRBD1 or TRBD2 (5 bases each). Germline-derived CDR1 and CDR2 are LNHDA and SQIVND (reference sequence). This CDR3 is 15 amino acids long. The V gene lost 7 bases and the J gene lost 5 bases, with 19 bases spanning the gap. The CDR3 here is CASTMGRINIDTQYF. CDR3 nucleotides: TGTGCCAGTACGATGGGACGGATAAACATAGATACGCAGTATTTT.

Worth noting for this clonotype: No conserved phenylalanine or tryptophan ends this CDR3, so it is likely a read error. The chain recombines TRBV20-1 with TRBJ1-2; D not certain. CDR1 and CDR2 from the germline V gene are DFQATT and SNEGSKA (reference sequence). Trimming took off 4 bases at V and 5 bases at J, with 14 bases between the two ends. The CDR3 consists of 13 residues. Here the CDR3 DNA reads TGCAGTGCTACCCAAGGACTCGGGTATGGCTACACCGTC. This gives the protein CSATQGLGYGYTV.

This chain links TRBV6-1 with TRBJ2-7, with 9 nucleotides matching TRBD1. Germline V CDR1 and CDR2: MNHNS, SASEGT. V lost 5 bases to trimming and J lost 3 bases; unmatched junction nucleotides: 5. The CDR3 extends over 14 amino acids. The CDR3 sequence: CASSRQGVDYEQYF. As DNA, the CDR3 is TGTGCCAGCAGTCGACAGGGGGTGGACTACGAGCAGTACTTC.

On this clonotype itself: An end of the junction does not agree with germline; a read error may underlie this. This chain uses TRBV10-3 with TRBJ2-7; TRBD1 aligns across 7 bases. CDR1 and CDR2 from the germline V gene are ENHRY and SYGVKD. The CDR3 consists of 14 residues. The CDR3 DNA is TGTGCCAGCAGTGCTGACAGGGACAACTACGAGCAGTACTTC. Translation: CASSADRDNYEQYF.

This rearrangement joins TRBV10-3 to TRBJ2-6; D is unresolved. V lost 3 bases and J 1 base, leaving 7 bases between the germline ends. Germline V lookup: CDR1 ENHRY, CDR2 SYGVKD. This CDR3 contains 15 residues. The CDR3 DNA sequence: TGTGCCATCAGTGACGGAATTTCTGGGGCCAACGTCCTGACTTTC. Translated: CAISDGISGANVLTF.

V and J are TRBV6-5 and TRBJ1-3; 8 nucleotides match TRBD1. The CDR3 sequence is 16 residues long. Germline V gene data show CDR1 as MNHEY and CDR2 as SVGAGI. The V segment lost 0 bases and the J segment 3 bases; nucleotides outside the gene matches: 4. For the CDR3, the DNA is TGTGCCAGCAGTTACTCGGACAGGGAGTATGGAAACACCATATATTTT. As protein: CASSYSDREYGNTIYF.

V and J are TRBV19 and TRBJ2-1; TRBD1 matches at 9 bases. The germline gives CDR1 LNHDA, CDR2 SQIVND (reference sequence). V lost 6 bases, J lost 6 bases, and 9 bases stayed unmatched. There are 15 residues in the CDR3. CDR3: CASRKSGTGTNEQFF. The DNA for the CDR3 is TGTGCCAGTAGGAAGTCCGGGACAGGGACCAATGAGCAGTTCTTC.

Of note for this clonotype: A much more abundant neighbour one base away suggests this may be a read error. The rearrangement joins TRBV30 to TRBJ1-1, with 8 bases that match TRBD1. Germline V gives CDR1 GTSNPN, CDR2 SVGIG (reference sequence). The CDR3 extends over 16 amino acids. DNA of the CDR3: TGTGCCTGGAGTGGGTCCGTGACAGGGGCGAACACTGAAGCTTCCTTT. Its translation: CAWSGSVTGANTEASF.

This clonotype was observed many times. The chain combines TRBV7-2 with TRBJ2-7; D possibly corresponds to TRBD1 (5 bases). Germline CDR1 is SGHTA and CDR2 is FQGNSA. CDR3 length: 15 amino acids. V shed 2 bases and J shed 0 bases, with 11 bases lying between them. The CDR3: CASSLLRQFSYEQYF. CDR3 DNA sequence: TGTGCCAGCAGCTTACTCCGACAGTTCTCCTACGAGCAGTACTTC.

The CDR3 sequence is CSSSVGQGTYEQYF. CDR3 coding DNA: TGTTCTAGCAGCGTAGGACAGGGAACCTACGAGCAGTACTTC. This chain links TRBV7-9 with TRBJ2-7; the match to TRBD1 covers 8 bases. The CDR3 is made up of 14 amino acids. In germline, CDR1 is SEHNR, CDR2 FQNEAQ (reference sequence).

This clonotype was seen a few times. The chain recombines TRBV5-6 with TRBJ1-2; D unclear. This CDR3 contains 13 residues. Trimming shortened V by 3 bases and J by 5 bases, and 11 bases separated the two germline ends. The V gene's germline CDR1 is SGHDT and CDR2 YYEEEE. CDR3 loop: CASSWGGKYGYTF. The CDR3 region has the DNA TGTGCCAGCAGCTGGGGAGGCAAGTATGGCTACACCTTC.

J is TRBJ1-4 and V is TRBV3-1, with D maybe TRBD1 (5 bases). Trimming removed 1 base from V and 10 bases from J, with 19 bases in between. Germline V CDR1 and CDR2: LGHDT, YNNKEL (reference sequence). CDR3 length equals 16 residues. CDR3 residues: CASSQVGGAEGVKLFF. In DNA form, the CDR3 reads TGTGCCAGCAGCCAAGTCGGAGGGGCCGAAGGGGTAAAACTGTTTTTT.

This clonotype occurred a few times. This chain connects TRBV4-2 to TRBJ2-1, with 10 bases aligning to TRBD2. CDR1 LGHNA and CDR2 YNFKEQ come from the germline V gene. Losses at the gene ends were 7 bases for V and 5 bases for J; bases not matched to a gene: 8. CDR3 size: 15 residues. CDR3 sequence reads: CASTELAGSHNEQFF. The CDR3, as DNA: TGTGCCAGCACCGAACTAGCGGGGAGTCACAATGAGCAGTTCTTC.